These 16 T cell receptor beta chains came from one sample sequenced in a study of blood T cell repertoires in COVID-19. Measured with immunoSEQ multiplex PCR; TCRdb has only the in-frame clones, and not every one. The sample includes 300,000 or so clones, more than 80% seen only once; the top ten take 3% to 4.5%. The sequenced material came from peripheral blood. The receptors originated from a woman in her forties with acute or convalescent COVID-19.

The chain employs TRBV6-5 and TRBJ1-2, with 10 bases aligning to TRBD1. The germline gives CDR1 MNHEY, CDR2 SVGAGI. J was trimmed by 4 bases and V by 6 bases; bases with no gene match: 8. The CDR3 covers 15 residues. The CDR3 sequence: CASSLDRGQGYGYTF. In DNA form, the CDR3 reads TGTGCCAGCAGCTTAGACAGGGGGCAGGGCTATGGCTACACCTTC.

The rearrangement uses TRBV12-3 or TRBV12-4 and TRBJ1-1; D unclear. The V gene lost 7 bases and the J gene lost 8 bases, with 14 bases spanning the gap. The CDR3 consists of 12 residues. The CDR3 region has the DNA TGTGCCAGCACCGAGCACTCTAAGGAAGCTTTCTTT. This translates into CASTEHSKEAFF.

This chain connects TRBV7-6 to TRBJ1-3; a possible D gene is TRBD1 (6 bases). The CDR3 covers 19 residues. Germline CDR1 is SGHVS and CDR2 is FNYEAQ. The germline V and J ends were trimmed by 2 bases and 0 bases, with 20 bases remaining between them. The chain's CDR3 is CASSLNRLQTGHSGNTIYF. The CDR3 DNA sequence: TGTGCCAGCAGCTTAAACAGACTCCAAACGGGACACTCTGGAAACACCATATATTTT.

V gene TRBV6-5 combines with J gene TRBJ2-7, with 8 positions matching TRBD2. This CDR3 region has 12 residues. The trim removed 8 bases at V and 2 bases at J, leaving 2 bases unmatched. Germline V gives CDR1 MNHEY, CDR2 SVGAGI. CDR3 DNA: TGTGCCAGCGGGCGGGGGGCCTACGAGCAGTACGTC. Protein sequence: CASGRGAYEQYV.

The chain links TRBV5-1 to TRBJ2-5; 7 nucleotides agree with TRBD1. The CDR3 sequence is 13 residues long. CDR1 and CDR2 from the germline V gene are SGHRS and YFSETQ. The V segment lost 4 bases and the J segment 7 bases; nucleotides outside the gene matches: 7. The CDR3 region has the DNA TGCGCCAGCAGCGGGGACAGCCTCGGGACCCAGTACTTC. Amino acids: CASSGDSLGTQYF.

The chain uses TRBV3-1 (or the pseudogene TRBV3-2) and TRBJ2-1; 7 nucleotides match TRBD1. The CDR3 contains 15 residues. V lost 3 bases to trimming and J lost 7 bases; unmatched junction nucleotides: 9. Germline CDR1 LGHDT, CDR2 YNNKEL (reference sequence). The CDR3 nucleotides are TGTGCCAGCAGCCATTTCGGACAGGTTGGTAATGAGCAGTTCTTC. It is translated as CASSHFGQVGNEQFF.

The genes are TRBV5-4 and TRBJ1-6, with TRBD1 identical over 8 bases. Germline V gene data show CDR1 as SGHNT and CDR2 as YYREEE (reference sequence). Unmatched junction bases numbered 13, after V lost 4 bases and J lost 13 bases. This CDR3 spans 15 amino acids. This chain's CDR3 is CASSAPGQGSPPLHF. DNA for the CDR3: TGTGCCAGCAGCGCACCCGGACAGGGAAGTCCCCCCCTCCACTTT.

This chain joins TRBV3-1 (or the pseudogene TRBV3-2) and TRBJ2-3; TRBD2 aligns across 8 bases. The CDR3 consists of 19 residues. J lost 0 bases, V lost 5 bases, and 16 bases had no gene match. The germline V gene has CDR1 LGHDT and CDR2 YNNKEL (reference sequence). DNA of the CDR3: TGTGCCAGCAGCGCAGTCCCGGGGCAGCGGGGGACCAGCACAGATACGCAGTATTTT. Protein sequence: CASSAVPGQRGTSTDTQYF.

The rearrangement uses TRBV10-3 and TRBJ1-5; possibly TRBD1 for D (6 bases). The germline V gene has CDR1 ENHRY and CDR2 SYGVKD. The CDR3 is 14 residues long. V lost 10 bases and J 0 bases, leaving 13 bases between the germline ends. CDR3: CATWTEYSNQPQHF. The CDR3 region has the DNA TGTGCCACCTGGACAGAGTATAGCAATCAGCCCCAGCATTTT.

The rearrangement links TRBV30 to TRBJ1-1; 8 nucleotides align to TRBD1. Trimming at V came to 0 bases and at J to 10 bases, leaving 7 bases not matched to a gene. Looked up from germline, CDR1 is GTSNPN and CDR2 is SVGIG (reference sequence). CDR3 length: 13 amino acids. Here the CDR3 DNA reads TGTGCCTGGAGTGTACAAGACAGGGGCCTAGCTTTCTTT. It translates to CAWSVQDRGLAFF.

The chain carries TRBV2 and TRBJ1-2, with 7 bases matching TRBD1. The CDR3 sequence is 17 residues long. The germline V gene encodes CDR1 SNHLY and CDR2 FYNNEI. J lost 3 bases, V lost 6 bases, and 16 bases had no gene match. The chain's CDR3 is CASRGTTGDIFDYGYTF. In DNA, the CDR3 is TGTGCCAGCAGGGGGACAACAGGGGACATTTTTGACTATGGCTACACCTTC.

The chain is built from TRBV7-7 and TRBJ2-1, with 10 bases lining up with TRBD1. Germline loops: CDR1 SSHAT, CDR2 FNYEAQ (reference sequence). V lost 5 bases, J lost 10 bases, and 8 bases stayed unmatched. The CDR3 length is 14 residues. Written as DNA, the CDR3 is TGTGCCAGCAGCCTGCAGACAGGGGGCTACGAGCAGTTCTTC. The encoded protein is CASSLQTGGYEQFF. The whole variable domain, filled in from reference TRBV7-7 and TRBJ2-1, reads GAGVSQSPRYKVTKRGQDVTLRCDPISSHATLYWYQQALGQGPEFLTYFNYEAQPDKSGLPSDRFSAERPEGSISTLTIQRTEQRDSAMYRCASSLQTGGYEQFFGPGTRLTVL.

CDR3 sequence (DNA): TGTGCCAGCAGCTTCACAGGGAGGGATGGCTACACCTTC. This translates into CASSFTGRDGYTF. V is TRBV11-2 and J is TRBJ1-2, with a possible D match to TRBD1 (6 bases). The CDR3 has 13 residues. Germline CDR1 and CDR2: SGHAT and FQNNGV. V lost 3 bases and J 6 bases, leaving 11 bases between the germline ends. Full variable domain (rest looked up from reference TRBV11-2 and TRBJ1-2): EAGVAQSPRYKIIEKRQSVAFWCNPISGHATLYWYQQILGQGPKLLIQFQNNGVVDDSQLPKDRFSAERLKGVDSTLKIQPAKLEDSAVYLCASSFTGRDGYTFGSGTRLTVV.

The chain joins TRBV19 to TRBJ1-1; 9 bases agree with TRBD1. The trim removed 8 bases at V and 0 bases at J, leaving 13 bases unmatched. The germline gives CDR1 LNHDA, CDR2 SQIVND (reference sequence). The CDR3 loop spans 17 amino acids. CDR3 sequence: CASRGDREAILNTEAFF. The CDR3 DNA sequence: TGTGCCAGTCGGGGGGACAGGGAGGCGATATTGAACACTGAAGCTTTCTTT.

The chain joins TRBV4-1 to TRBJ1-2; tentatively, D is TRBD1 (5 bases). Germline V lookup: CDR1 MGHRA, CDR2 YSYEKL. V lost 1 base to trimming and J lost 2 bases, with 14 bases between them. The CDR3 spans 16 residues. The CDR3 coding sequence is TGCGCCAGCAGCCAAGCGTCCAGGGCCAACAACTATGGCTACACCTTC. Amino acids: CASSQASRANNYGYTF.

The chain links TRBV4-1 to TRBJ1-6, with 7 bases that match TRBD1. The ends lost 4 bases at V and 7 bases at J; junction bases unmatched: 7. The CDR3 runs to 15 residues. CDR1 is MGHRA, CDR2 YSYEKL, per germline. The CDR3 spells CASSPRDSGNSPLHF. The CDR3 nucleotides are TGCGCCAGCAGCCCCCGGGACAGCGGAAATTCACCCCTCCACTTT.